Detailed here is one T cell receptor beta chain. Regarding treatment: 15 to 20 received Ad26.COV2.S at low or high dose, single or two shots; about 5 received placebo; per-sample allocation not given. It was on day 63 after the first vaccine or placebo injection that samples were taken. The individual, an adult aged 18-55 years, was a donor in Boston. Some clones are missing from TCRdb's copy, which holds only in-frame ones; the method was immunoSEQ multiplex PCR. Among 300,000 to 350,000 clones listed, less than 90% were seen once. The CDR3 length is 14 residues. V lost 4 bases to trimming and J lost 2 bases; unmatched junction nucleotides: 3. Per the germline V gene, CDR1 is MNHEY and CDR2 is SMNVEV (reference sequence). This sample was taken from a study of Ad26.COV2.S vaccination and SARS-CoV-2 variants. About the study: The authors gave Ad26.COV2.S intramuscularly, either once or twice 56 days apart.

The material was peripheral blood, obtained in a trial of Ad26.COV2.S vaccine versus placebo. The sequence was obtained from a person between 18 and 59 years old who received the Ad26.COV2.S COVID-19 vaccine or a placebo. The V gene is TRBV27, the J gene TRBJ2-7; 9 bases line up with TRBD1. The CDR3 is CASSSRDRAYEQYF. In DNA, the CDR3 is TGTGCCAGCAGTTCTCGGGACAGGGCCTACGAGCAGTACTTC.